This T cell receptor (beta chain) was recorded in a study of technical replicates of blood from a handful of donors. Germline assignment: CDR1 MGHRA and CDR2 YSYEKL. The CDR3 sequence is 15 residues long. The V end lost 0 bases, the J end lost 4 bases, and 13 bases lay between the germline ends. The assay was immunoSEQ multiplex PCR, and TCRdb's table has in-frame clones only and misses some. Altogether tens of thousands of clones are present, 95% to 96% being singletons, with the ten largest covering roughly 0.24%. V usage is TRBV4-1 and J usage is TRBJ2-7; D is perhaps TRBD2 (5 bases). The sequenced sample was T cells isolated from PBMCs. The TCR originated in a human donor in good health. CDR3 sequence: CASSQEALRGYEQYF. The CDR3 region has the DNA TGCGCCAGCAGCCAAGAGGCTTTAAGAGGGTACGAGCAGTACTTC.